The rows below give T cell receptor beta chains drawn from one sample of a study of OX40 agonist ivuxolimab in advanced cancers. The repertoire was sequenced with immunoSEQ multiplex PCR; TCRdb's copy has only in-frame clones and lacks some. The table lists under 80,000 clones, approximately 85% of them singletons. The specimen was CD4+ or CD8+ T cells sorted from blood, collected in a trial of the OX40 agonist ivuxolimab. Receptor source: an adult with an advanced solid tumor such as melanoma, head and neck, liver or kidney cancer. The conserved cysteine and the conserved F or W are not part of the CDR3 here.

TRBV5-6,TRBJ1-5,ASSSYQGGQPQH
TRBV5-4,TRBJ2-5,ASSPGGGEETQY
TRBV10-2,TRBJ2-7,ASRDLSYEQY
TRBV5-4,TRBJ2-5,ASSSAGPETQY
TRBV5-6,TRBJ1-2,ASSLGGVGGYT
TRBV6-4,TRBJ1-5,ASGFNQPQH
TRBV7-2,TRBJ2-3,ASSFRVADTQY
TRBV10-3,TRBJ1-5,AINEGGDSNQPQH
TRBV11-2,TRBJ2-3,ASSLNGRGAEDTQY
TRBV28,TRBJ1-2,ASKSPGSNYGYT
TRBV2,TRBJ1-5,ASSGGRYNQPQH
TRBV4-2,TRBJ2-2,ASSQEARTGELF
TRBV18,TRBJ2-1,AARGGTEQYNEQF
TRBV7-6,TRBJ2-7,ASSLGSYEQY
TRBV19,TRBJ2-7,ASSFGQASYEQY
TRBV18,TRBJ1-5,ASSAYYRGEGNQPQH
TRBV4-1,TRBJ2-3,ASSPPTGQRGYTDTQY
TRBV4-1,TRBJ2-7,ASSPDPGSNPYEQY
TRBV25-1,TRBJ2-7,ASPVGGYEQY
TRBV4-3,TRBJ1-6,ASSQAAGGNSPLH
TRBV10-3,TRBJ1-1,AIIGVLGTEAF
TRBV4-3,TRBJ1-1,ASSQLQDTEAF
TRBV6-1,TRBJ1-4,ASIKGAREKLF
TRBV5-1,TRBJ1-4,ASSSTGREKLF
TRBV5-4,TRBJ2-5,ASSWGQGLPETQY
TRBV28,TRBJ2-7,ASSLSGRESYEQY
TRBV9,TRBJ2-7,ASSGRTSEGRREQY
TRBV5-1,TRBJ2-2,ASLAGGPLGGELF
TRBV18,TRBJ1-6,ASSPGQAPLH
TRBV29-1,TRBJ2-3,SVGDSGGTDTQY
TRBV6-1,TRBJ1-5,ASGSNQPQH
TRBV28,TRBJ2-7,ASSFGTGTREQY
TRBV30,TRBJ1-1,AWSRTGGTEAF
TRBV7-8,TRBJ2-7,ASSLEENSETGGDEQY
TRBV19,TRBJ2-3,ASRKGASQY
TRBV25-1,TRBJ2-5,ASSPRDNPSETQY
TRBV28,TRBJ1-6,ASSFDFDSPLH